These T cell receptor beta chains were read from a single sample in a study of Graves' ophthalmopathy and Graves' hyperthyroidism. TCRdb independently ran MiXCR on the multiplex PCR reads; one entry per CDR3 protein. The sample records almost 750,000 distinct CDR3 sequences, 40% being singletons. The source material was peripheral blood. These receptors originate from an adult man with Graves' ophthalmopathy. Both conserved end residues are part of each CDR3. A D gene is named only where the DNA matches it firmly. Clone size appears in some rows only: once, few, many, or a class for an expanded clone.

.	16	TRBV7-3	TRBD1	TRBJ1-3	CASSQNDRGSGNTIYF	TGCGCCAGCAGCCAAAATGACAGGGGCTCTGGAAACACCATATATTTT
few	15	TRBV12-3/TRBV12-4	TRBD1	TRBJ1-3	CASRIDRGPGNTIYF	TGTGCCAGCAGGATCGACAGGGGCCCTGGAAACACCATATATTTT
.	14	TRBV15	.	TRBJ1-6	CATSRDRENSPLHF	TGTGCCACCAGCAGAGATAGGGAGAATTCACCCCTCCACTTT
.	14	TRBV5-1	.	TRBJ1-1	CASSPGAQGREAFF	TGTGCCAGCAGCCCCGGAGCTCAGGGGAGGGAAGCTTTCTTT
.	14	TRBV25-1	.	TRBJ2-7	CASSEARDGYEQYF	TGTGCCAGCAGTGAAGCTAGGGATGGCTACGAGCAGTACTTC
many	12	TRBV29-1	.	TRBJ2-7	CSVEGSRHEQYF	TGCAGCGTTGAGGGCAGTAGGCACGAGCAGTACTTC
.	12	TRBV12-3/TRBV12-4	.	TRBJ2-7	CASSPSFYEQYF	TGTGCCAGCAGTCCGTCTTTCTACGAGCAGTACTTC
few	14	TRBV20-1	.	TRBJ2-7	CNAESTSHYYEQYF	TGCAATGCGGAATCGACTAGTCACTATTACGAGCAGTACTTC
.	18	TRBV2	TRBD2	TRBJ2-5	CASSEVLGGVSLEETQYF	TGTGCCAGCAGTGAAGTATTGGGGGGGGTTTCTCTGGAAGAGACCCAGTACTTC
many	13	TRBV29-1	TRBD2	TRBJ2-5	CSVERGIYETQYF	TGCAGCGTTGAGCGGGGGATCTACGAGACCCAGTACTTC
.	13	TRBV14	.	TRBJ2-7	CASSQGAILEQYF	TGTGCCAGCAGCCAGGGCGCTATCTTGGAGCAGTACTTC
.	14	TRBV29-1	.	TRBJ2-7	CSARSGRNSYEQYF	TGCAGTGCGCGGTCAGGGAGAAACTCCTACGAGCAGTACTTC
many	14	TRBV10-1	.	TRBJ2-7	CASSEFSGSYEQYF	TGCGCCAGCAGTGAGTTTTCCGGGAGCTACGAGCAGTACTTC
few	13	TRBV6-6	.	TRBJ1-2	CASILTGDYGYTF	TGTGCCAGCATTCTGACAGGAGACTATGGCTACACCTTC
few	13	TRBV7-9	.	TRBJ2-5	CASRLQGRETQYF	TGTGCCAGCAGGCTACAGGGAAGAGAGACCCAGTACTTC
.	14	TRBV2	.	TRBJ2-5	CASSPGQRRETQYF	TGTGCCAGCAGTCCCGGCCAGCGGAGAGAGACCCAGTACTTC
.	15	TRBV29-1	.	TRBJ1-2	CSANGGGTNLWRYTF	TGCAGCGCTAATGGAGGCGGGACAAATCTATGGCGCTACACCTTC
.	14	TRBV7-9	.	TRBJ2-2	CASSLALDTGELFF	TGTGCCAGCAGCCTGGCACTCGACACCGGGGAGCTGTTTTTT
.	15	TRBV15	TRBD2	TRBJ2-5	CATSTRLAGTQTQYF	TGTGCCACCAGCACGAGACTAGCGGGTACCCAGACCCAGTACTTC
.	17	TRBV7-9	.	TRBJ2-7	CASSPRYSGGKTYEQYF	TGTGCCAGCAGCCCGAGGTACTCTGGCGGGAAGACCTACGAGCAGTACTTC
many	18	TRBV19	TRBD1	TRBJ2-6	CASSMTGATLSGANVLTF	TGTGCCAGTAGTATGACAGGGGCCACACTCTCTGGGGCCAACGTCCTGACTTTC
few	16	TRBV9	.	TRBJ1-6	CASSASLGGYNSPLHF	TGTGCCAGCAGCGCGTCATTGGGGGGTTATAATTCACCCCTCCACTTT
.	13	TRBV7-7	.	TRBJ1-6	CASSETKNSPLHF	TGTGCTAGCAGCGAGACAAAAAATTCACCCCTCCACTTT
.	11	TRBV11-2	.	TRBJ2-7	CASGRGNEQYF	TGTGCCAGCGGGAGAGGCAATGAGCAGTACTTC
.	13	TRBV29-1	.	TRBJ1-2	CSVGFAGGDGYTF	TGCAGCGTTGGGTTCGCCGGGGGCGATGGCTACACCTTC
.	13	TRBV7-2	.	TRBJ1-1	CASRIDRTPKALF	TGTGCCAGCAGGATAGACAGGACCCCTAAAGCTCTCTTT
.	13	TRBV12-3/TRBV12-4	.	TRBJ1-5	CASWTVSNQPQHF	TGTGCCAGCTGGACAGTTAGCAATCAGCCCCAGCATTTT
few	17	TRBV5-5	.	TRBJ1-5	CASSLAETPLGGQPQHF	TGTGCCAGCAGCTTGGCAGAGACACCATTGGGAGGTCAGCCCCAGCATTTT
many	16	TRBV29-1	.	TRBJ2-7	CSVEDQDRGRYYEQYF	TGCAGCGTTGAAGATCAGGATAGAGGGAGATACTACGAGCAGTACTTC